This is a list of T cell receptor beta chains from one sample in a study of CDR3 diversity in severe acne. TCRdb independently ran MiXCR on the PCR reads; one entry per CDR3 protein. The sample includes 65,000 to 95,000 distinct CDR3 sequences, under 60% of them seen just once. Input material: blood. The receptors shown here come from a male donor in good health, without acne. CDR3s include the opening cysteine and the closing phenylalanine or tryptophan. The D gene is left open where the match is weak. Clone size is stated in some rows and not others, as once, few, many or a class when expanded.

v_gene	d_gene	abundance	j_gene	CDR3nt	CDR3aa
TRBV24-1	.	.	TRBJ1-6	TGTGCCACCAGTGACCGGTACTTGAATTCACCCCTCCACTTT	CATSDRYLNSPLHF
TRBV25-1	TRBD2	few	TRBJ2-3	TGTGCCAGCAGTGAGTTCCCGGGACTAGCATCGCATACGCAGTATTTT	CASSEFPGLASHTQYF
TRBV20-1	.	medium-sized	TRBJ1-1	TGCAGTGCTAGAGACAGGTCGAACACTGAAGCTTTCTTT	CSARDRSNTEAFF
TRBV27	TRBD1	.	TRBJ2-3	TGTGCCAGCAGTTTAGGACAGGGGCGAGATACGCAGTATTTT	CASSLGQGRDTQYF
TRBV19	.	many	TRBJ1-3	TGTGCCAGTACCCGGCGGCAACTTCTCTCTGGAAACACCATATATTTT	CASTRRQLLSGNTIYF
TRBV9	TRBD1	once	TRBJ2-2	TGTGCCAGCAGCGGAACGACAGGGGGCGGGGAGCTGTTTTTT	CASSGTTGGGELFF
TRBV7-9	TRBD2	.	TRBJ2-3	TGTGCCAGCAGCTTAGCGGGAGGGCCTAGCACAGATACGCAGTATTTT	CASSLAGGPSTDTQYF
TRBV19	.	few	TRBJ1-2	TGTGCCAGTAGTCTCGGGACCAGGTTTGGCTACACCTTC	CASSLGTRFGYTF
TRBV20-1	TRBD2	many	TRBJ2-5	TGCAGTGCTAGTAGCGGGGAAGAGACCCAGTACTTC	CSASSGEETQYF
TRBV5-1	.	.	TRBJ1-4	TGCGCCAGCAGCTTGGCAGGGGCGGATGAAAATGAAAAACTGTTTTTT	CASSLAGADENEKLFF
TRBV5-1	TRBD1	.	TRBJ1-1	TGCGCCAGCAGCCAGGGGGTGATGAGCACTGAAGCTTTCTTT	CASSQGVMSTEAFF
TRBV11-1	.	.	TRBJ1-3	TGTGCCAGCAGCCAACGGGGGATCGGAAACACCATATATTTT	CASSQRGIGNTIYF
TRBV15	.	.	TRBJ1-5	TGTGCCACCAGCAGCACAGGCTTAGGACAGCCCCAGCATTTT	CATSSTGLGQPQHF
TRBV7-9	.	.	TRBJ1-1	TGTGCCAGCAGCCCCTCAGGTGGGGTCACTGGAGCTTTCTTT	CASSPSGGVTGAFF
TRBV11-2	.	many	TRBJ2-7	TGTGCCAGCAGCTTCTTCACTCCCTACGAGCAGTACTTC	CASSFFTPYEQYF
TRBV12-3/TRBV12-4	.	many	TRBJ1-6	TGTGCCAGCAGTTTATGGAATTCACCCCTCCACTTT	CASSLWNSPLHF
TRBV5-1	.	.	TRBJ2-5	TGCGCCAGCAGCTTGGGGGGGGGCATGGAGACCCAGTACTTC	CASSLGGGMETQYF
TRBV14	.	.	TRBJ1-2	TGTGCCAGCAGCCAAGATTTCACGGATGGCTACACCTTC	CASSQDFTDGYTF
TRBV15	.	few	TRBJ1-2	TGTGCCACCAGCAGACCCTGGGGCGAATGGGGGTATGGCTACACCTTC	CATSRPWGEWGYGYTF
TRBV5-1	.	.	TRBJ2-5	TGCGCCAGCGCCGGCATAGCGGAAGAGACCCAGTACTTC	CASAGIAEETQYF
TRBV6-5	.	many	TRBJ1-5	TGTGCCAGCACCATTACCCGGTTTAGCAATCAGCCCCAGCATTTT	CASTITRFSNQPQHF
TRBV20-1	.	few	TRBJ1-3	TGCAGTGCTAGTCTCGGCTCTGGAAACACCATATATTTT	CSASLGSGNTIYF
TRBV11-2	TRBD1	.	TRBJ2-5	TGTGCCAGCAGCCCCGGACAGGGGGCAGGGGAGACCCAGTACTTC	CASSPGQGAGETQYF
TRBV27	TRBD1	few	TRBJ2-4	TGTGCCAGCAAACGGACAGGGGCGGACATTCAGTACTTC	CASKRTGADIQYF
TRBV19	.	.	TRBJ1-1	TGTGCCAGTAGTATTGCCACCATGAACACTGAAGCTTTCTTT	CASSIATMNTEAFF
TRBV6-2/TRBV6-3	TRBD2	many	TRBJ2-3	TGTGCCAGCACTAGCGGGATGAGGGATACGCAGTATTTT	CASTSGMRDTQYF
TRBV7-9	.	once	TRBJ2-5	TGTGCCAGCAGCCACCTGCAAGAGACCCGGTACTTC	CASSHLQETRYF
TRBV12-3/TRBV12-4	.	.	TRBJ1-6	TGTGCCAGCAGTGGACAGTATAATTCACCCCTCCACTTT	CASSGQYNSPLHF
TRBV20-1	.	.	TRBJ2-3	TGCAGTGCTACTCTAAGCGGGACAGATACGCAGTATTTT	CSATLSGTDTQYF
TRBV28	.	few	TRBJ1-5	TGTGCCAGCAGTTTCTCGGGGGCTCAGCCCCAGCATTTT	CASSFSGAQPQHF
TRBV5-6	TRBD2	many	TRBJ2-3	TGTGCCAGCAGCTCCCCCGGGGGACTAGCGACAGATACGCAGTATTTT	CASSSPGGLATDTQYF
TRBV13	.	few	TRBJ1-1	TGTGCCAGCAGCTCGGAGGGGTTGTCGGTCACTGAAGCTTTCTTT	CASSSEGLSVTEAFF
TRBV7-9	TRBD2	.	TRBJ2-5	TGTGCCAGCAGCTCTTCGGTGACTAGCGGGGAGGAGACCCAGTACTTC	CASSSSVTSGEETQYF
TRBV25-1	TRBD1	.	TRBJ1-3	TGTGCCAGCAGGGGACAGGGTGGCGGCTCTGGAAACACCATATATTTT	CASRGQGGGSGNTIYF
TRBV5-8	.	many	TRBJ1-1	TGTGCCAGCAGCTCGGGGGTTGAAGCTTTCTTT	CASSSGVEAFF